Below, 24 T cell receptor beta chains from the same sample are listed, as sequenced in a study of cytomegalovirus exposure and HLA in healthy donors. Primers included in the PCR were 60 Vbeta and 13 Jbeta primers. Here immunoSEQ multiplex PCR was the method, and the copy in TCRdb shows in-frame clones only, minus some. The sample yields approximately 150,000 clones, 80% seen once. The material sequenced was PBMCs. The receptors shown here come from a man under 40 in good health and CMV-seropositive.

The chain recombines TRBV5-8 with TRBJ2-7; 9 bases align to TRBD2. Looked up from germline, CDR1 is SGHTS and CDR2 is YDEGEE. V shed 4 bases and J 6 bases; nucleotides not matched to a gene: 8. The CDR3 has 14 amino acids. CDR3 nucleotide sequence: TGTGCCAGCAGCGTCGCGGCGGGGGGGCGCGAGCAGTACTTC. Translated, it gives CASSVAAGGREQYF.

V is TRBV2 and J is TRBJ1-1, with TRBD1 identical over 9 bases. J gave up 11 bases and V 8 bases, and 3 bases lay outside the gene matches. Germline CDR1 SNHLY, CDR2 FYNNEI. The CDR3 contains 10 residues. CDR3 loop: CASGTGLAFF. The CDR3 DNA reads TGTGCCAGCGGGACAGGGCTCGCTTTCTTT.

Here the CDR3 reads CASSTYTGGDTEAFF. The DNA of the CDR3 is TGTGCCAGTAGTACCTACACAGGGGGGGACACTGAAGCTTTCTTT. The chain links TRBV19 to TRBJ1-1; TRBD1 matches at 8 bases. The CDR3 contains 15 residues. Losses at the gene ends were 4 bases for V and 3 bases for J; bases not matched to a gene: 7. Per the germline V gene, CDR1 is LNHDA and CDR2 is SQIVND (reference sequence). The whole variable domain, remainder taken from reference TRBV19 and TRBJ1-1, is DGGITQSPKYLFRKEGQNVTLSCEQNLNHDAMYWYRQDPGQGLRLIYYSQIVNDFQKGDIAEGYSVSREKKESFPLTVTSAQKNPTAFYLCASSTYTGGDTEAFFGQGTRLTVV.

This clone was seen a few times. V and J are TRBV27 and TRBJ1-2, with 8 bases lining up with TRBD1. CDR1 is MNHEY and CDR2 is SMNVEV in the germline V gene (reference sequence). The CDR3 spans 13 residues. V shed 6 bases, J shed 8 bases, and the junction held 8 bases outside the gene matches. CDR3 in amino acids: CASRAQGAPGYTF. The CDR3 nucleotides read TGTGCCAGCAGAGCCCAGGGGGCGCCGGGCTACACCTTC.

The rearrangement uses TRBV20-1 and TRBJ2-2; D is perhaps TRBD2 (6 bases). The V end lost 7 bases, the J end lost 7 bases, and 10 bases lay between the germline ends. CDR3 length: 11 amino acids. Germline assignment: CDR1 DFQATT and CDR2 SNEGSKA (reference sequence). In nucleotides, the CDR3 is TGCAGTGGACTAGTAGTCGGGGAGCTGTTTTTT. It is translated as CSGLVVGELFF.

This clone was counted a single time. The J gene is TRBJ2-7, the V gene TRBV4-2; TRBD2 matches 10 bases. This CDR3 spans 15 amino acids. CDR1 is LGHNA, CDR2 YNFKEQ, per germline. V trimming: 2 bases; J trimming: 5 bases; junction bases outside the gene matches: 6. CDR3 in amino acids: CASSQNLAGVDEQYF. The CDR3, as DNA: TGTGCCAGCAGCCAAAACCTAGCGGGAGTAGACGAGCAGTACTTC.

CDR3 DNA: TGTGCCAGCACTCCGAGAAGGCAGGGCACTGAAGCTTTCTTT. Its translation is CASTPRRQGTEAFF. V and J are TRBV28 and TRBJ1-1; D possibly corresponds to TRBD1 (5 bases). The CDR3 is 14 residues long. Germline CDR1 is MDHEN and CDR2 is SYDVKM. Trimming took 7 bases from V and 4 from J, leaving 16 bases between them.

This clone was detected a few times. The chain has TRBV6-5 and TRBJ2-1; D is uncertain. The CDR3 is made up of 13 amino acids. V lost 6 bases and J 6 bases, leaving 12 bases between the germline ends. Germline-derived CDR1 and CDR2 are MNHEY and SVGAGI. Written as DNA, the CDR3 is TGTGCCAGCAGCTATGATGAGGCCAATGAGCAGTTCTTC. Encoded protein: CASSYDEANEQFF.

The genes are TRBV6-5 and TRBJ1-6; D perhaps matches TRBD1 (5 bases). V lost 8 bases, J lost 4 bases, and 12 bases lay in between. This CDR3 is 14 amino acids long. Germline CDR1 MNHEY, CDR2 SVGAGI. This CDR3 reads CASGVQAYNSPLHF. As DNA, the CDR3 is TGTGCCAGCGGCGTACAGGCTTATAATTCACCCCTCCACTTT.

This clone was seen only once. The V gene is TRBV6-6, the J gene TRBJ1-1; D is unresolved. Germline V gene lookup returns CDR1 MNHNY and CDR2 SVGAGI (reference sequence). CDR3 size: 14 residues. V gave up 5 bases and J gave up 8 bases, with 18 bases separating them. This chain's CDR3 is CASSPTRSDMEAFF. CDR3 in DNA: TGTGCCAGCAGTCCTACCCGATCAGACATGGAAGCTTTCTTT.

The rearrangement uses TRBV11-2 and TRBJ2-4; D uncertain. V was trimmed by 3 bases and J by 3 bases, leaving 12 bases between them. CDR3 length equals 15 residues. Germline V lookup: CDR1 SGHAT, CDR2 FQNNGV. CDR3 sequence reads: CASSFPLRGKNIQYF. CDR3 in DNA: TGTGCCAGCAGCTTCCCTCTTCGCGGCAAAAACATTCAGTACTTC. Looking up the rest from reference TRBV11-2 and TRBJ2-4 gives the full variable domain: EAGVAQSPRYKIIEKRQSVAFWCNPISGHATLYWYQQILGQGPKLLIQFQNNGVVDDSQLPKDRFSAERLKGVDSTLKIQPAKLEDSAVYLCASSFPLRGKNIQYFGAGTRLSVL.

The V and J genes are TRBV27 and TRBJ2-3, with 7 positions matching TRBD2. The trim removed 5 bases at V and 3 bases at J, leaving 8 bases unmatched. Germline V gene data show CDR1 as MNHEY and CDR2 as SMNVEV (reference sequence). The CDR3 is made up of 15 amino acids. The CDR3 sequence is CASSLLGGGTDTQYF. CDR3 DNA: TGTGCCAGCAGTCTTCTAGGCGGGGGAACAGATACGCAGTATTTT.

This chain connects TRBV10-2 to TRBJ2-7; D is unclear. CDR1 WSHSY and CDR2 SAAADI come from the germline V gene. The CDR3 covers 13 residues. Trimming stripped 2 bases from V and 1 base from J, with 6 bases between. The CDR3 loop reads CASSERGSYEQYF. Written as DNA, the CDR3 is TGCGCCAGCAGTGAGCGAGGATCCTACGAGCAGTACTTC.

This clone occurred a few times. The chain joins TRBV21-1 to TRBJ2-1; the DNA was not compared with TRBD2, the D call given in the table. TRBV21-1 is annotated as a pseudogene. The CDR3 totals 15 residues. The CDR3 is CASSKGLAGENEQFF. For the CDR3, the DNA is TGTGCCAGCAGCAAAGGGCTAGCGGGAGAGAATGAGCAGTTCTTC.

This sequence joins TRBV5-1 and TRBJ2-7; 10 nucleotides align to TRBD2. Germline V gene lookup returns CDR1 SGHRS and CDR2 YFSETQ. Losses at the gene ends were 10 bases for V and 7 bases for J; bases not matched to a gene: 20. The CDR3 is 16 residues long. DNA of the CDR3: TGCGCCGGCCGGACGGCTAGCGGGAGAGGGGGTGGAGAGCAGTACTTC. Translation gives CAGRTASGRGGGEQYF.

The chain is built from TRBV5-4 and TRBJ2-1; 14 positions agree with TRBD2. The CDR3 extends over 18 amino acids. Germline V lookup: CDR1 SGHNT, CDR2 YYREEE (reference sequence). Trimming cost V 4 bases and J 2 bases; bases outside gene matches: 8. DNA for the CDR3: TGTGCCAGCAGCCAGGGACTAGCGGGAGTTCCAGCCTACAATGAGCAGTTCTTC. Its protein is CASSQGLAGVPAYNEQFF.

The rearrangement joins TRBV11-2 to TRBJ2-7; no definite D call. The CDR3 spans 16 residues. V dropped 1 base and J dropped 0 bases, with 13 bases sitting between them. Per germline, CDR1 SGHAT and CDR2 FQNNGV. This chain's CDR3 is CASSLGVGLASYEQYF. The CDR3 DNA reads as TGTGCCAGCAGCTTAGGGGTAGGTTTAGCCTCCTACGAGCAGTACTTC.

A few counts support this clone. This sequence joins TRBV5-1 and TRBJ1-2, with D tentatively TRBD1 (5 bases). The CDR3 contains 15 residues. Trimming removed 3 bases at V and 1 base at J, with 13 bases between. Looked up from germline, CDR1 is SGHRS and CDR2 is YFSETQ. CDR3 DNA sequence: TGCGCCAGCAGCTCGGACGGACAAATTAACTATGGCTACACCTTC. It specifies CASSSDGQINYGYTF.

The chain couples TRBV5-1 to TRBJ2-4, with 8 bases fitting TRBD1. Germline loops: CDR1 SGHRS, CDR2 YFSETQ. Unmatched junction bases numbered 9, after V lost 4 bases and J lost 9 bases. This CDR3 region has 14 residues. CDR3 amino acids: CASSEGQGLGIQYF. DNA for the CDR3: TGCGCCAGCAGCGAAGGACAGGGATTAGGCATTCAGTACTTC. The full variable domain, its missing parts supplied by reference TRBV5-1 and TRBJ2-4, is KAGVTQTPRYLIKTRGQQVTLSCSPISGHRSVSWYQQTPGQGLQFLFEYFSETQRNKGNFPGRFSGRQFSNSRSEMNVSTLELGDSALYLCASSEGQGLGIQYFGAGTRLSVL.

This rearrangement joins TRBV5-1 to TRBJ1-1, with TRBD1 identical over 10 bases. The germline V gene has CDR1 SGHRS and CDR2 YFSETQ. CDR3 size: 15 residues. Trimming removed 4 bases from V and 2 bases from J; junction bases left unmatched: 5. CDR3 loop: CASSLRQGANTEAFF. CDR3 sequence (DNA): TGCGCCAGCAGCCTCCGACAGGGGGCCAACACTGAAGCTTTCTTT.

V usage is TRBV14 and J usage is TRBJ2-3; D remains unclear. Deletions cut 3 bases from V and 6 bases from J, with 4 bases between. There are 11 residues in the CDR3. CDR1 and CDR2 (germline): SGHDN, FVKESK. The CDR3 nucleotides read TGTGCCAGCAGCCACGGGGATACGCAGTATTTT. This sequence encodes CASSHGDTQYF.

The CDR3 DNA sequence: TGTGCCAGTACCGGACAGTACAACACTGAAGCTTTCTTT. Translation gives CASTGQYNTEAFF. The chain is built from TRBV19 and TRBJ1-1; a weak D match, TRBD1 (6 bases). Per germline, CDR1 LNHDA and CDR2 SQIVND (reference sequence). The CDR3 has 13 residues. V was clipped by 7 bases and J by 2 bases, with 11 bases between them.

V usage is TRBV27 and J usage is TRBJ2-3; D possibly corresponds to TRBD2 (5 bases). CDR1 is MNHEY and CDR2 is SMNVEV in the germline V gene (reference sequence). V lost 5 bases, J lost 5 bases, and 14 bases lay in between. The CDR3 spans 14 residues. CDR3 in DNA: TGTGCCAGCAGTCCCCTCTTGGGAGTAGATACGCAGTATTTT. Amino acid sequence: CASSPLLGVDTQYF.

This chain links TRBV19 with TRBJ1-2, with TRBD1 matching 8 bases. Germline V gene data show CDR1 as LNHDA and CDR2 as SQIVND (reference sequence). The CDR3 extends over 15 amino acids. J was trimmed by 4 bases and V by 5 bases; bases with no gene match: 9. CDR3 in amino acids: CASSQLVGQGYGYTF. DNA for the CDR3: TGTGCCAGTAGTCAATTGGTCGGACAGGGCTATGGCTACACCTTC.